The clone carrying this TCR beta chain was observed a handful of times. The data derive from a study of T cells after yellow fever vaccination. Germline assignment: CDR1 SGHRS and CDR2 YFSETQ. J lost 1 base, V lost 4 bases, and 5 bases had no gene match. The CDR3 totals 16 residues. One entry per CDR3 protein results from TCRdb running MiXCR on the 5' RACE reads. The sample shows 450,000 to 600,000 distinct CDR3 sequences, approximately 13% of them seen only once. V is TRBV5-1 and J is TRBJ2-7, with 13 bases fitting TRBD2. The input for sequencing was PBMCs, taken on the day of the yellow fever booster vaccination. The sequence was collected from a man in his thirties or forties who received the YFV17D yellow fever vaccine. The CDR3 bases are TGCGCCAGCAGCCCGGGACTAGCGGGAACTTCCTACGAGCAGTACTTC. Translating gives CASSPGLAGTSYEQYF.